This T cell receptor beta chain stems from a study of lymphopenia after photon versus proton radiotherapy. Whole-study findings and limits: Under photons, naive T cells and diversity fell while effector/memory populations rose. Only patients who died were analyzed for survival; proton advantage is unproven. After lymphocyte nadir, photon-treated repertoires showed oligoclonal expansion, especially CD8+ Temra. Larger post-nadir TCR diversity loss correlated inversely with survival in deceased patients.

The CDR3 covers 15 residues. V lost 3 bases and J lost 2, with 12 bases in between. Germline V gives CDR1 MRHNA, CDR2 SNTAGT. To note about this clone: Its specificity is not known.

Produced via immunoSEQ multiplex PCR; TCRdb's table is partial and in-frame only. Among tens of thousands of clones listed, around 85% were seen once. The chain employs TRBV6-4 and TRBJ2-3; unclear D gene. The sample in question was peripheral blood, obtained from a patient treated with proton-based radiotherapy. The origin of this receptor is a man in his sixties with pancreatic cancer. CDR3 loop: CASSEGQSDTDTQYF. CDR3 nucleotide sequence: TGTGCCAGCAGTGAAGGGCAGTCCGACACAGATACGCAGTATTTT.